Listed below are T cell receptor beta chains from one sample, sequenced in a study of blood T cell repertoires in COVID-19. Repertoires were generated with immunoSEQ multiplex PCR, while TCRdb's copy carries only in-frame clones and drops some. In the table there are about 480,000 clones, 85% to 90% of which are singletons. The sequenced sample consisted of peripheral blood. These receptors were taken from a man younger than 35 with COVID-19, enrolled during active disease. The CDR3 runs from the conserved cysteine through the conserved F or W.

V gene | CDR3 protein
TRBV19 | CASRVTMLGTNGYTF
TRBV19 | CASSRQTNQPQHF
TRBV2 | CASSRGGDSYNEQFF
TRBV6-5 | CASSDRGPYEQYF
TRBV14 | CASSQAVQRAADYEQYF
TRBV25-1 | CASSEAGGGETQYF
TRBV5-1 | CASSLGAGGPDTGELFF
TRBV7-8 | CASSRDRVGYGYTF
TRBV19 | CASSIGPTGTLLYNEQFF
TRBV12-3/TRBV12-4 | CASSFYRADTQYF
TRBV13 | CASSPGGVGEQFF
TRBV5-1 | CASSFLAGANTGELFF
TRBV12-3/TRBV12-4 | CASSFDPRSPLHF
TRBV6-1 | CASSDGYEQYF
TRBV3-1/TRBV3-2 | CASSRRAGTGQRSETQYF
TRBV6-5 | CASSYREDTDTQYF
TRBV12-3/TRBV12-4 | CASSLRRRETQYF
TRBV11-2 | CASSLAPGQSYEQYF
TRBV7-6 | CASSFSADTQYF
TRBV6-5 | CASSPQGARGETQYF
TRBV11-3 | CASSSPERVTGELFF
TRBV7-9 | CASSFTSNRDISNQPQHF
TRBV7-2 | CASSIRGNQPQHF
TRBV28 | CASKTGTGGEKLFF
TRBV11-3 | CASRPTSGRAETQYF
TRBV28 | CASSGNSGDYEQYF
TRBV5-1 | CASSLAPEYEQYF
TRBV7-2 | CASSLGGPSYNEQFF
TRBV2 | CASSPGGPHYNSPLHF
TRBV6-5 | CASSYSGTGVVYEQYF
TRBV6-5 | CAADSAGTGELFF
TRBV19 | CASSIRDTAYGYTF
TRBV13 | CASRPLRDSYNEQFF
TRBV6-8 | CASSYQLAGRYEQYF
TRBV7-9 | CASSLAGGTDTQYF
TRBV5-1 | CASSISGGSTDTQYF
TRBV7-6 | CASSLGLVDYTQYF
TRBV3-1/TRBV3-2 | CASSQAPRALTLHF
TRBV6-5 | CASSLDRGGFTFF
TRBV4-2 | CASSEAVGADSINYGYTF
TRBV5-1 | CASSLSGSRSYEQYF
TRBV2 | CASSGQEETQYF
TRBV5-6 | CASSLSVSGWGGEQFF
TRBV6-5 | CASSYRRTATYEQYF
TRBV7-2 | CASSRQQGADTGELFF
TRBV9 | CASSAGLAGGALDTQYF
TRBV15 | CATSRGTGAYEQYF